Listed below are T cell receptor beta chains from one sample, sequenced in a study of blood T cell repertoires in COVID-19. Data came from immunoSEQ multiplex PCR; TCRdb stores just in-frame clones and leaves some out. The data contain about 98,000 clones, 86% of them singletons. The sequenced sample consisted of peripheral blood. These receptors all come from a man in his forties or fifties with acute or convalescent COVID-19. Both conserved end residues are trimmed from each CDR3. Each record gives: J gene, V gene, CDR3 protein.

TRBJ2-1 TRBV7-9 ASSLEKLHNEQF
TRBJ1-1 TRBV28 ASGEGRRNTEAF
TRBJ1-1 TRBV7-9 ASSFPRPGQASAEAF
TRBJ2-1 TRBV24-1 ATSAVSGAGYNEQF
TRBJ2-2 TRBV5-1 ASSRPGLAGGTGELF
TRBJ2-5 TRBV3-1/TRBV3-2 ASSPQTSDQETQY
TRBJ2-7 TRBV11-2 ASSSIGLAGDEQY
TRBJ1-6 TRBV7-9 ASSLGGGNAYNSPLH
TRBJ2-1 TRBV19 ASSIGTEVYNEQF
TRBJ2-5 TRBV4-2 ASRYTGQKQETQY
TRBJ2-5 TRBV24-1 ATSDPGTNAGTQY
TRBJ1-2 TRBV29-1 SVEASGMSHAYT
TRBJ1-1 TRBV18 ASSLGQGASNTEAF
TRBJ2-7 TRBV6-5 ASRTGYRGTYEQY
TRBJ2-7 TRBV6-5 ASRQLALEEQY
TRBJ2-1 TRBV5-1 ASSFGASSYNEQF
TRBJ2-1 TRBV10-1 ASSELLANEQF
TRBJ2-1 TRBV10-3 AISSGSGYNEQF
TRBJ2-1 TRBV7-3 ASSPLGGGANEQF
TRBJ2-1 TRBV7-2 ASSFGDSYNEQF
TRBJ1-1 TRBV5-1 ASSLTGGENTEAF
TRBJ2-7 TRBV29-1 SVNPRLRQGTSGRAGSYEQY
TRBJ1-1 TRBV6-5 ASSYGGRSEAF
TRBJ2-7 TRBV19 ASSPGDRDYEQY
TRBJ2-1 TRBV18 ASSSTPTTNEQF
TRBJ1-1 TRBV10-1 ASRSGEKNTEAF
TRBJ1-1 TRBV7-2 ASSSARGRNTEAF
TRBJ2-7 TRBV5-1 ASSLAQGAMYEQY
TRBJ2-7 TRBV21-1 ASSKRGQWDEQY
TRBJ2-3 TRBV18 ASSPLGQGLTDTQY
TRBJ1-4 TRBV7-9 ASSPRTGPEKLF
TRBJ2-3 TRBV4-1 ASSPTRMVPDTQY
TRBJ2-5 TRBV2 ASQTRERETQY
TRBJ2-2 TRBV20-1 SASFGRVSNTGELF
TRBJ2-1 TRBV9 ASSGNLGLPQSGNEQF
TRBJ2-7 TRBV27 ASSAPGRFPYEQY
TRBJ2-1 TRBV2 ASSEALAGAGEQF
TRBJ2-1 TRBV2 ARSLAGVDEQF
TRBJ2-1 TRBV15 ATSRDALLADYNEQF
TRBJ1-1 TRBV5-1 ASSLGGTREAF
TRBJ1-6 TRBV6-5 ASSTGENSPLH
TRBJ1-5 TRBV5-1 ASSLTGDLNQPQH
TRBJ2-6 TRBV7-2 ASSLYSRAGANVLT
TRBJ2-1 TRBV12-5 ASGLATSGPSRVSYNEQF
TRBJ1-1 TRBV6-5 ASSLQGNTEAF
TRBJ2-7 TRBV7-2 ASSLGALARTYEQY
TRBJ1-1 TRBV3-1/TRBV3-2 ASSQDLKNTEAF
TRBJ1-4 TRBV27 ASSLFGTNEKLF
TRBJ2-6 TRBV5-1 ASSLLISGANVLT